Below, one TCR beta chain is given with its context. Trimming removed 4 bases from V and 3 bases from J; junction bases left unmatched: 3. The CDR3 spans 14 residues. Germline V CDR1 and CDR2: SGHVS, FQNEAQ. Measured with immunoSEQ multiplex PCR; TCRdb has only the in-frame clones, and not every one. Counted here are 300,000 to 350,000 clones, over 70% occurring once; the ten biggest clones make up 5%. Participants were aged roughly 18 to 90 years, lived in some 23 US areas, and enrolled virtually. This record comes from a study of blood T cell repertoires in COVID-19. In the study overall: The samples span acute and convalescent COVID-19 from the United States, Italy and Spain.

The rearrangement joins TRBV7-8 to TRBJ1-3; 7 nucleotides line up with TRBD1. The source is a man aged 25-45 years who had recovered from COVID-19. The specimen sequenced was PBMCs or T cells enriched from blood (not recorded which). Here the CDR3 reads CASSYRDSGNTIYF. The CDR3 nucleotides read TGTGCCAGCAGCTATAGGGACAGTGGAAACACCATATATTTT.